The rows below give T cell receptor beta chains drawn from one sample of a study of blood T cell repertoires in COVID-19. Only in-frame clones appear in the TCRdb table, and some are missing; sequencing was by immunoSEQ multiplex PCR. This sample yields about 66,000 clones, of which about 91% are seen a single time; approximately 6.8% belongs to the top ten. Sequenced: peripheral blood. Receptor source: a woman in her seventies with acute or convalescent COVID-19. CDR3s include the opening cysteine and the closing phenylalanine or tryptophan. Fields, in order: V gene, clone size, CDR3 protein. Rows may omit the clone size; those that give it use once, few, many or a size class.

TRBV6-2/TRBV6-3 . CASSWLAVQETQYF
TRBV4-1 . CASSPDLGETQYF
TRBV5-1 once CASSSTGFWADTQYF
TRBV15 . CATSRAGTAEAFF
TRBV7-3 . CASSDRGMTEAFF
TRBV28 . CASSPGGDESFYGYTF
TRBV28 . CASSLRGPRTNTGELFF
TRBV18 . CASSPQDRRNTEAFF
TRBV28 . CASSLLGTGLSMNTEAFF
TRBV6-1 . CASSEGRVGLF
TRBV5-8 . CASRARTGNTIYF